A single sample is the source of the 7 T cell receptor beta chains below, sequenced in a study of T cell responses to AZD1222 COVID-19 vaccine. Produced via immunoSEQ multiplex PCR; TCRdb's table is partial and in-frame only. The sample lists 15,000 to 18,000 clones, 88% occurring once. The sequencing here drew on peripheral blood, taken 28 days after the second AZD1222 dose. Receptors originate from an adult who received the AZD1222 COVID-19 vaccine.

This chain joins TRBV6-5 and TRBJ1-1; 7 bases are shared with TRBD1. The CDR3 spans 14 residues. Germline-derived CDR1 and CDR2 are MNHEY and SVGAGI. J lost 2 bases, V lost 4 bases, and 4 bases had no gene match. CDR3: CASSFNRGNTEAFF. DNA of the CDR3: TGTGCCAGCAGTTTCAACAGGGGAAACACTGAAGCTTTCTTT.

This clone appeared a single time. The rearrangement joins TRBV7-3 to TRBJ2-1; possibly TRBD1 for D (6 bases). CDR1 is SGHTA, CDR2 FQGTGA, per germline. CDR3 length equals 16 residues. The V and J ends lost 4 bases and 4 bases respectively, with 17 bases between them. DNA for the CDR3: TGTGCCAGCAGCTATAAAGGGGGACACTCGTACAATGAGCAGTTCTTC. Amino acid sequence: CASSYKGGHSYNEQFF.

This chain links TRBV4-2 with TRBJ2-5, with 7 nucleotides matching TRBD1. The germline gives CDR1 LGHNA, CDR2 YNFKEQ. With 0 bases clipped from V and 5 bases from J, the junction kept 9 bases outside the gene matches. This CDR3 is 16 amino acids long. The DNA for the CDR3 is TGTGCCAGCAGCCAAGATCAGCCAGGGGGTACGGAGACCCAGTACTTC. It yields the protein CASSQDQPGGTETQYF.

V and J are TRBV4-2 and TRBJ1-5; maybe TRBD1 (6 bases). Trimming cost V 4 bases and J 2 bases, with 15 bases left between them. The germline CDR1 and CDR2 sequences are LGHNA and YNFKEQ. The CDR3 is made up of 16 amino acids. The CDR3 nucleotides are TGTGCCAGCAGCCCCACGGACAGCAACGGCAATCAGCCCCAGCATTTT. It yields the protein CASSPTDSNGNQPQHF.

The J gene is TRBJ1-6, the V gene TRBV5-4; no definite D call. The V and J ends lost 2 bases and 13 bases respectively, with 10 bases between them. The CDR3 contains 12 residues. CDR1 and CDR2 from the germline V gene are SGHNT and YYREEE (reference sequence). The CDR3 nucleotides read TGTGCCAGCAGCTTATCTTCCTCGCCCCTCCACTTT. Translated, it gives CASSLSSSPLHF.

The chain has TRBV21-1 and TRBJ1-1. TRBV21-1 is designated a pseudogene. The CDR3 runs 18 residues. CDR3 nucleotides: TGTGCCAGCAGCAAAGCAAGGTGTTGGGGGGTGGTCTACACTGAAGCTTTCTTT. Translation gives CASSKARCWGVVYTEAFF.

V usage is TRBV3-1 (or the pseudogene TRBV3-2) and J usage is TRBJ1-6; the D is unclear. V was trimmed by 1 base and J by 3 bases, leaving 10 bases between them. CDR3 length equals 16 residues. Germline lookup yields CDR1 LGHDT and CDR2 YNNKEL (reference sequence). CDR3 coding DNA: TGTGCCAGCAGCCAAGGGGCGGGAAACTATAATTCACCCCTCCACTTT. It specifies CASSQGAGNYNSPLHF.